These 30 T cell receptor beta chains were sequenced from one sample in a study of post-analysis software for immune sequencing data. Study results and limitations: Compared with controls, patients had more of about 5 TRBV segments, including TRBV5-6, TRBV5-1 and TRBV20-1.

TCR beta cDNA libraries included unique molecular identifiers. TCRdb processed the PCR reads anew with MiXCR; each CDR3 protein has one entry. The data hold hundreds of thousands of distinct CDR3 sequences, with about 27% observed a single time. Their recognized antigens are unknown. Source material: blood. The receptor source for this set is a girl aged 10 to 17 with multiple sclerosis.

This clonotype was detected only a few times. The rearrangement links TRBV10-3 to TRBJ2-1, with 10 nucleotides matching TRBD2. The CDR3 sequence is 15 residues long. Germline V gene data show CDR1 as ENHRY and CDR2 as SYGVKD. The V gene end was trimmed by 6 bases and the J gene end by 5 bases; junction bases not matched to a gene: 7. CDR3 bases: TGTGCCATCAGGAGAGAAGCGGGAGGGGACAATGAGCAGTTCTTC. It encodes CAIRREAGGDNEQFF.

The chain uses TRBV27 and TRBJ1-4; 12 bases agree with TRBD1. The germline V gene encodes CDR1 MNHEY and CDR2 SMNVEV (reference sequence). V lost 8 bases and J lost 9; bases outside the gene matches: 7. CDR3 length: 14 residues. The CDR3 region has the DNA TGTGCCAGCGGGCCGGGACAGGGGGCGAAAAAACTGTTTTTT. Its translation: CASGPGQGAKKLFF.

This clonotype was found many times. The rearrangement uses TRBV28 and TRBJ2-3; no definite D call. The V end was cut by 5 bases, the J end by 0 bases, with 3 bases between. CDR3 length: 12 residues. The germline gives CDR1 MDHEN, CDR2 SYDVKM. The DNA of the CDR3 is TGTGCCAGCAGTGCCAGCACAGATACGCAGTATTTT. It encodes CASSASTDTQYF.

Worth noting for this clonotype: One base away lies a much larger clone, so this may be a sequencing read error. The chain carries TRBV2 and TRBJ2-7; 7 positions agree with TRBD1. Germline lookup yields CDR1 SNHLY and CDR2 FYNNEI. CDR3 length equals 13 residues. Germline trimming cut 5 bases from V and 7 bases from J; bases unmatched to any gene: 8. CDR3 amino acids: CASSRTGVNEQYF. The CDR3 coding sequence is TGTGCCAGCAGTCGGACAGGAGTCAATGAGCAGTACTTC.

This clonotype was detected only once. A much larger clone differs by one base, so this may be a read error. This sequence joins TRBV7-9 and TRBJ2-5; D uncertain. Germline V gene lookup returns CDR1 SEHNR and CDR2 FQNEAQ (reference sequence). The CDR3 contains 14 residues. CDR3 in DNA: TGTGTCAGCAGCCCCATATTAGAGAGGGAGACCCAGTACTTC. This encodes CVSSPILERETQYF.

The chain's CDR3 is CASSFIRGTYNEQFF. The CDR3 DNA sequence: TGTGCCAGCAGCTTCATCCGCGGCACCTACAATGAGCAGTTCTTC. This chain links TRBV7-9 with TRBJ2-1; D is unclear. V lost 3 bases and J lost 2, with 11 bases in between. Germline V lookup: CDR1 SEHNR, CDR2 FQNEAQ (reference sequence). This CDR3 comprises 15 residues.

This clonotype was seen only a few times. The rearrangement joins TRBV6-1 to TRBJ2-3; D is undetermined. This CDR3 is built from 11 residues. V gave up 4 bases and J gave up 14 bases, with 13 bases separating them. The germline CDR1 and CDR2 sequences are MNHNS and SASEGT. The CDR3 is CASSGGTWLYF. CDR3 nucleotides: TGTGCCAGCAGTGGAGGCACTTGGTTGTATTTT.

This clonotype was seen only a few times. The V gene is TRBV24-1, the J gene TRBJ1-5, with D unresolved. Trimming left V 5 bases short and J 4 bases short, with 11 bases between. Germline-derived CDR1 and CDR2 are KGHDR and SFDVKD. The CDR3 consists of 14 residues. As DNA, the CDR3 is TGTGCCACCAGTGTCTCCCAGTGGAATCAGCCCCAGCATTTT. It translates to CATSVSQWNQPQHF.

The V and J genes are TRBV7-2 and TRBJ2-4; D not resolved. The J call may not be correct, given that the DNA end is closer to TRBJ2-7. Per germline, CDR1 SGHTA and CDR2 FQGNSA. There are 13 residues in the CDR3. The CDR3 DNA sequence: TGTGCCAGCAGCTTAGACAAGGCCACCGAGCAGTACTTC. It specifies CASSLDKATEQYF.

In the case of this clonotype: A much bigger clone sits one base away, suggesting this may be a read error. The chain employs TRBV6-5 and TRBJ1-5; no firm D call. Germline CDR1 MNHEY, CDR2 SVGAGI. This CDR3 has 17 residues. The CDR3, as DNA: TGTCCCAGCAGTTACAAGGGCCCCTCGGGGTTTGGTCAGCCCCAGCATTTT. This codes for CPSSYKGPSGFGQPQHF.

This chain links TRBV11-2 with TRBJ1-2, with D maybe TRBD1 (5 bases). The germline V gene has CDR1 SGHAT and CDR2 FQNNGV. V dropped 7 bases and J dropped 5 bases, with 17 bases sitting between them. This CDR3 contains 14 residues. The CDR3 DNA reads TGTGCCAGCATCCCGCGGGGGGACCATTATGGCTACACCTTC. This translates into CASIPRGDHYGYTF.

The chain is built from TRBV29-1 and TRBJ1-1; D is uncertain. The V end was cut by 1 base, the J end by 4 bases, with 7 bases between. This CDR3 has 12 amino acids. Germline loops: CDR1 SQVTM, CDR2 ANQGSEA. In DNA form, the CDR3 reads TGCAGCGTTGAAGGGCGGGCCACTGAAGCTTTCTTT. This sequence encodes CSVEGRATEAFF.

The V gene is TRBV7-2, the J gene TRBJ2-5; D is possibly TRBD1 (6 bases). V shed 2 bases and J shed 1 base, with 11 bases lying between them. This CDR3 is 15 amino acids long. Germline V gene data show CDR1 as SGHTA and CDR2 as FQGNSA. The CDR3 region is CASSLQGSIQETQYF. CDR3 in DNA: TGTGCCAGCAGCTTACAGGGGTCAATCCAAGAGACCCAGTACTTC.

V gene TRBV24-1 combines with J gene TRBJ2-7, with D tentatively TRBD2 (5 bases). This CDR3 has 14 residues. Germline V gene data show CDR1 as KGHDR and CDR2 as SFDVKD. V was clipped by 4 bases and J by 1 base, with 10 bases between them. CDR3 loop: CATSDPTSSYEQYF. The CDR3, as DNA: TGTGCCACCAGTGACCCTACTAGTTCCTACGAGCAGTACTTC.

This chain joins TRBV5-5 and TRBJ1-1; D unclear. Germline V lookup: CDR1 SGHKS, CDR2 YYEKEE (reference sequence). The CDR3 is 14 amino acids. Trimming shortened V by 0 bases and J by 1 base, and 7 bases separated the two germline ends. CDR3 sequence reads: CASSLAEANTEAFF. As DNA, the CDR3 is TGTGCCAGCAGCTTGGCTGAGGCGAACACTGAAGCTTTCTTT.

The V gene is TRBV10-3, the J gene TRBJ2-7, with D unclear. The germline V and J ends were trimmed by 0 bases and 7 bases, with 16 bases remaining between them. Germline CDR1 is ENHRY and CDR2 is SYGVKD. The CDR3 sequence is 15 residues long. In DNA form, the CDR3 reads TGTGCCATCAGTGAGTCGAGTGTCCTAGGTTCGGAGCAGTACTTC. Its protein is CAISESSVLGSEQYF.

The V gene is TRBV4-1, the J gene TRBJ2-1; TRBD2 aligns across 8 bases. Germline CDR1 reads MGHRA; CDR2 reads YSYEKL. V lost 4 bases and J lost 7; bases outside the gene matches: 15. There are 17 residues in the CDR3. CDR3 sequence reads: CASSPLLGTRRRNEQFF. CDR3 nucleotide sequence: TGCGCCAGCAGCCCCTTACTAGGGACTAGGAGGCGGAATGAGCAGTTCTTC.

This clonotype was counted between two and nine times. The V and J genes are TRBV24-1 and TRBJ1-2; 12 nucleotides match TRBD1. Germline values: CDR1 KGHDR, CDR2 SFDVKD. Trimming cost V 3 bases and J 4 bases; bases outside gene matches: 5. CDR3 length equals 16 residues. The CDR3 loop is CATSDRGQGAFYGYTF. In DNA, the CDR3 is TGTGCCACCAGTGATCGGGGACAGGGGGCTTTCTATGGCTACACCTTC.

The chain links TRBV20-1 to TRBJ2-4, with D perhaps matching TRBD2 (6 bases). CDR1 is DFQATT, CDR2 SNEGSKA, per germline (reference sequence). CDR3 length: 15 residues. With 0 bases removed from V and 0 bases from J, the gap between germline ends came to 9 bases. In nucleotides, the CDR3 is TGCAGTGCTAGAGAGGGACTCGCAGCCAAAAACATTCAGTACTTC. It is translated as CSAREGLAAKNIQYF.

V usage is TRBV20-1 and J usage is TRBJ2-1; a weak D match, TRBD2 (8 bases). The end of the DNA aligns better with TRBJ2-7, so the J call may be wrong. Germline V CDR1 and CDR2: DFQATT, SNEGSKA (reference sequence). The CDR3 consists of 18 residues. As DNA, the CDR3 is TGCAGTGCTAGTTTCCCTCTTAGCGGGGACAGCTCCTACAATGAGCAGTACTTC. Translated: CSASFPLSGDSSYNEQYF.

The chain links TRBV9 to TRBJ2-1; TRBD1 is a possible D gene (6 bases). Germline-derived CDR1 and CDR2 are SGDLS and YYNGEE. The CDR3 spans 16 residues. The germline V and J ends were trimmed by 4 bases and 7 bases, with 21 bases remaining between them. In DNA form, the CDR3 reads TGTGCCAGCAGCCTCAGTGGGTACAGGGTGCCTAATGAGCAGTTCTTC. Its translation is CASSLSGYRVPNEQFF.

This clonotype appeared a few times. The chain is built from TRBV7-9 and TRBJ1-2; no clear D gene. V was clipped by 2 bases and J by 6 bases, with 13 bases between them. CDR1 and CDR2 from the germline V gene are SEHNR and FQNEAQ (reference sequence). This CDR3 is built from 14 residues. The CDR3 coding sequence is TGTGCCAGCAGCTTAACGGGAATCGGGGATGGCTACACCTTC. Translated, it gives CASSLTGIGDGYTF.

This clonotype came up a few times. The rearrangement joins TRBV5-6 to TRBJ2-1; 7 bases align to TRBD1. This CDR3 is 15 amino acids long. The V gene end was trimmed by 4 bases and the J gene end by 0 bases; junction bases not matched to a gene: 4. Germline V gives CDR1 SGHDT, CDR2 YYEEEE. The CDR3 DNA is TGTGCCAGCAGCCAGGGGGTGAACTCCTACAATGAGCAGTTCTTC. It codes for CASSQGVNSYNEQFF. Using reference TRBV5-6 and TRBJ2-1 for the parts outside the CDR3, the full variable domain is DAGVTQSPTHLIKTRGQQVTLRCSPKSGHDTVSWYQQALGQGPQFIFQYYEEEERQRGNFPDRFSGHQFPNYSSELNVNALLLGDSALYLCASSQGVNSYNEQFFGPGTRLTVL.

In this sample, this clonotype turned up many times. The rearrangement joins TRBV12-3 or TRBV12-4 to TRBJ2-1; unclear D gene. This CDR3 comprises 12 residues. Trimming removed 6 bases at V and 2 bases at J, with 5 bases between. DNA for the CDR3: TGTGCCAGCAGCCCCGCCTACAATGAGCAGTTCTTC. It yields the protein CASSPAYNEQFF.

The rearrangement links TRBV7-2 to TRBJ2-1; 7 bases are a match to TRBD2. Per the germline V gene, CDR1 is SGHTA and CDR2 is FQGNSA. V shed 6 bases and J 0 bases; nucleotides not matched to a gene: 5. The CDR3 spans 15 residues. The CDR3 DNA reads TGTGCCAGCAGTCGGGTAGCGGGCTCCTACAATGAGCAGTTCTTC. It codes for CASSRVAGSYNEQFF. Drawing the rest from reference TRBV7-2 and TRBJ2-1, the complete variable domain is GAGVSQSPSNKVTEKGKDVELRCDPISGHTALYWYRQSLGQGLEFLIYFQGNSAPDKSGLPSDRFSAERTGGSVSTLTIQRTQQEDSAVYLCASSRVAGSYNEQFFGPGTRLTVL.

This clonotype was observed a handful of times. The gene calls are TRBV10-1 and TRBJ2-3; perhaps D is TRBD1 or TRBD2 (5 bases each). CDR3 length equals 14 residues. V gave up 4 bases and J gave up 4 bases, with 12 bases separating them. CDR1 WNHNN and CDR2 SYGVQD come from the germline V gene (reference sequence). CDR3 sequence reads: CASSVGTAADTQYF. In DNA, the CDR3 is TGCGCCAGCAGTGTTGGGACCGCGGCAGATACGCAGTATTTT.

This CDR3 is CAISVFRDSWETQYF. The DNA for the CDR3 is TGTGCCATCAGTGTCTTCCGGGACTCTTGGGAGACCCAGTACTTC. This sequence joins TRBV10-3 and TRBJ2-5, with D tentatively TRBD2 (6 bases). Germline V gene lookup returns CDR1 ENHRY and CDR2 SYGVKD. The CDR3 totals 15 residues. V dropped 4 bases and J dropped 5 bases, with 17 bases sitting between them.

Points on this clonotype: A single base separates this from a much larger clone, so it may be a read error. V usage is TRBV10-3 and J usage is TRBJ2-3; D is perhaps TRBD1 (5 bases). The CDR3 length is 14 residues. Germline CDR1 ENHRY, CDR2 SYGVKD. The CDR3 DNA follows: TGTGCCATCAGGGCGACAGTCGAGGCAGATACGCGGTATTTT. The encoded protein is CAIRATVEADTRYF.

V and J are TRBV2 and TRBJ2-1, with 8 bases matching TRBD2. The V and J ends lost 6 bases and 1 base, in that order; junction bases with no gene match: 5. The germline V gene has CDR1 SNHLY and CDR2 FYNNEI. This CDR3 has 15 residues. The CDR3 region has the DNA TGTGCCAGCAGCGGTAGCGGGGTTTCCTACAATGAGCAGTTCTTC. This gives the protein CASSGSGVSYNEQFF.

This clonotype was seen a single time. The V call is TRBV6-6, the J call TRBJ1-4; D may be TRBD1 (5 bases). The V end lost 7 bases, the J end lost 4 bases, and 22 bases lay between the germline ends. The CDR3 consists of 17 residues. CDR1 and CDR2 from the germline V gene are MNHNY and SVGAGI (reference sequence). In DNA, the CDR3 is TGTGCCAGCAAAAGCGGGCCCCCGAGACAGCTTAATGAAAAACTGTTTTTT. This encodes CASKSGPPRQLNEKLFF.